This T cell receptor beta chain stems from a study of long-term antiretroviral therapy in people with HIV. This clone was observed a handful of times. Investigators performed immunoSEQ version v3.0 at survey level. Clones were sequenced by immunoSEQ multiplex PCR, and TCRdb holds only the in-frame ones, with some missing. The sample has about 23,000 clones; more than 65% are singletons. This TCR was recovered from a man in his forties or fifties with HIV. Here the sequenced sample was unsorted PBMCs, taken 0.3 years after starting antiretroviral therapy.

This CDR3 reads CASSVTGGDDGYTF. The CDR3 DNA reads as TGTGCCAGCAGTGTGACAGGGGGCGACGATGGCTACACCTTC. This sequence joins TRBV6-1 and TRBJ1-2; 10 bases are a match to TRBD1. Per the germline V gene, CDR1 is MNHNS and CDR2 is SASEGT. V was pared by 4 bases and J by 6 bases, with 5 bases of the junction left unmatched. The CDR3 extends over 14 amino acids.